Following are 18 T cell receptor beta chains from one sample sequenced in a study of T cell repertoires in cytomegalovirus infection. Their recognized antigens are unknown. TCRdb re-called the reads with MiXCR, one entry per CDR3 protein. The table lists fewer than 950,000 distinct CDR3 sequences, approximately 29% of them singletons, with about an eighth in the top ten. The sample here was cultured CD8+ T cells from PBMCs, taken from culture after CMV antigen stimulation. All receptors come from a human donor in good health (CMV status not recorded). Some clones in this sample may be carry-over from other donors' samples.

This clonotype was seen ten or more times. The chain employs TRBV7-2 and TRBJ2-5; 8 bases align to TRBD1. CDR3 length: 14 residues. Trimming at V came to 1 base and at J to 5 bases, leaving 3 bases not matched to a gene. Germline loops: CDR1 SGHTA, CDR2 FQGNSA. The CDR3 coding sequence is TGTGCCAGCAGCTTAGAGGACAGGGTGGAGACCCAGTACTTC. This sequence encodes CASSLEDRVETQYF.

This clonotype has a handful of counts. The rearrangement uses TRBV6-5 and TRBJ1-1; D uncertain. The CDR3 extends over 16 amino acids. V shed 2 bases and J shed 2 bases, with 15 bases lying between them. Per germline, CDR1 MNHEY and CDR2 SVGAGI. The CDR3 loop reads CASSYPTLDNNTEAFF. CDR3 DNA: TGTGCCAGCAGTTACCCTACACTAGACAACAACACTGAAGCTTTCTTT.

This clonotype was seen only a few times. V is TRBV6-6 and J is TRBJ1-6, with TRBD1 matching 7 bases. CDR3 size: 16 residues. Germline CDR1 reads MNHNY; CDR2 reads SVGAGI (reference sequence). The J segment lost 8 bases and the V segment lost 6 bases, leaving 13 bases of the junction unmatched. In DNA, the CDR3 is TGTGCCAGCAGCTCCCTGGCCGGGACAGAAGATTCACCCCTCCACTTT. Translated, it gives CASSSLAGTEDSPLHF.

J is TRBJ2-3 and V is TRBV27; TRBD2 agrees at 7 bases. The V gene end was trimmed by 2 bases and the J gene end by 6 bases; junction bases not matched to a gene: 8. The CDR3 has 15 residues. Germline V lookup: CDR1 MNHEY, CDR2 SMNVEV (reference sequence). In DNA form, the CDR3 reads TGTGCCAGCAGTTTAAGTGGCGGGGGAGGGGATACGCAGTATTTT. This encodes CASSLSGGGGDTQYF.

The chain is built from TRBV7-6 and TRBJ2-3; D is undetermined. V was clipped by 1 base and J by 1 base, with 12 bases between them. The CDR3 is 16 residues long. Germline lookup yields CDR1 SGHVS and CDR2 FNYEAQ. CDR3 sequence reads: CASSLGRPAGTDTQYF. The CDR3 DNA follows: TGTGCCAGCAGCTTAGGCAGGCCGGCGGGCACAGATACGCAGTATTTT.

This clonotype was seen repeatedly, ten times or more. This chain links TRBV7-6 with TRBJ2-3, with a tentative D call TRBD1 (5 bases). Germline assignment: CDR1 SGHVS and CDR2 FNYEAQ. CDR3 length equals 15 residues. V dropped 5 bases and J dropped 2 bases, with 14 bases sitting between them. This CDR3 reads CASSPGPLLTDTQYF. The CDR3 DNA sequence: TGTGCCAGCAGCCCAGGGCCCCTACTCACAGATACGCAGTATTTT.

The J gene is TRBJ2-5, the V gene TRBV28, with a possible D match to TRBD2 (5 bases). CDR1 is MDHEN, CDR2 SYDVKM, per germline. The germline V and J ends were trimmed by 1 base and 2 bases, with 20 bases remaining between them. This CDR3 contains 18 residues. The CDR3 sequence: CASSLLATGGGGQETQYF. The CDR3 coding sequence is TGTGCCAGCAGTTTATTGGCGACGGGTGGCGGAGGACAAGAGACCCAGTACTTC.

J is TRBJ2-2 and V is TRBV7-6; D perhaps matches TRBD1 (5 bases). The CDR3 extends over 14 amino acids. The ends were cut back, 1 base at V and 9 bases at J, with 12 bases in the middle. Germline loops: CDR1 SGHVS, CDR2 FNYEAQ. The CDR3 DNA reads TGTGCCAGCAGCTTAGAATCAGGGAACCGGGAGCTGTTTTTT. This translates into CASSLESGNRELFF. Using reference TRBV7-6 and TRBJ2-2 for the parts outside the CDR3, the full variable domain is GAGVSQSPRYKVTKRGQDVALRCDPISGHVSLYWYRQALGQGPEFLTYFNYEAQQDKSGLPNDRFSAERPEGSISTLTIQRTEQRDSAMYRCASSLESGNRELFFGEGSRLTVL.

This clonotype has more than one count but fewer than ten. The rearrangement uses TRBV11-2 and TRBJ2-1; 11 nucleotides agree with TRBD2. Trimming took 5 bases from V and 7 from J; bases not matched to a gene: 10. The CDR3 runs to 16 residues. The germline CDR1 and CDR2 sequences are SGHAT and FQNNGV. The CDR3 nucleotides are TGTGCCAGCAGCGGGTTTAGCGGGGGGGCCAGGAATGAGCAGTTCTTC. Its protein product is CASSGFSGGARNEQFF.

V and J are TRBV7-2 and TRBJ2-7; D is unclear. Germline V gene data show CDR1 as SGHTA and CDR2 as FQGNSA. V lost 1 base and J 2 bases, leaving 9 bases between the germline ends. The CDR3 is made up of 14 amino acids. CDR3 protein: CASSLGRRPYEQYV. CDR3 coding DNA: TGTGCCAGCAGCTTAGGAAGGCGACCCTACGAGCAGTACGTC.

The CDR3 protein is CASSFIKGLADIQETQYF. In DNA, the CDR3 is TGCGCCAGCAGCTTCATAAAGGGACTAGCGGACATCCAAGAGACCCAGTACTTC. The rearrangement uses TRBV5-1 and TRBJ2-5; 11 bases agree with TRBD2. CDR1 is SGHRS and CDR2 is YFSETQ in the germline V gene. The CDR3 spans 18 residues. The V gene end was trimmed by 2 bases and the J gene end by 1 base; junction bases not matched to a gene: 10.

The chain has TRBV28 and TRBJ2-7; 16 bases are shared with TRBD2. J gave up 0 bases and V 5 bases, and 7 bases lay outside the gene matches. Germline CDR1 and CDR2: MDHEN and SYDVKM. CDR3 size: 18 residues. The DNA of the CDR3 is TGTGCCAGCAGTGGGGGACTAGCGGGGGGGCCCAGCTCCTACGAGCAGTACGTC. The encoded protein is CASSGGLAGGPSSYEQYV.

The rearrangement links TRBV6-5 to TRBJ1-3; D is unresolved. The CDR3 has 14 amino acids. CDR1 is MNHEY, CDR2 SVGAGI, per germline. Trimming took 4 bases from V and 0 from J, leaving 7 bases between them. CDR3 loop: CASSLKVSGNTIYF. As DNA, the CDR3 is TGTGCCAGCAGTTTGAAGGTCTCTGGAAACACCATATATTTT.

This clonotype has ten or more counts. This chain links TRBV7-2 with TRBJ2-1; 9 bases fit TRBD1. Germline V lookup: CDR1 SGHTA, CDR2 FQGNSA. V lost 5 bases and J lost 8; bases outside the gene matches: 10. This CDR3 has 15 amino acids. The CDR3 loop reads CASSVQGAWLDEQFF. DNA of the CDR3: TGTGCCAGCAGCGTACAGGGGGCTTGGCTCGATGAGCAGTTCTTC.

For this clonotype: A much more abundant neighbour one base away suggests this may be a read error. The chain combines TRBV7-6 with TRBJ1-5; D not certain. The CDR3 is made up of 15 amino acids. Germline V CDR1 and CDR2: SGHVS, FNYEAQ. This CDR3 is CASSLGRSLNRPQHF. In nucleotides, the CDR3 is TGTGCCAGCAGCTTAGGACGGTCCCTCAATCGGCCCCAGCATTTT.

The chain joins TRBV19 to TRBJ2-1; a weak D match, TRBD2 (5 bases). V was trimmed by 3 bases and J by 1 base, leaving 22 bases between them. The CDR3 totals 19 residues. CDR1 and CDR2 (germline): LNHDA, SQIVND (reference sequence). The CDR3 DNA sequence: TGTGCCAGTAGTATTTTGAGGACTCCGTTCGGTCTTTCCTACAATGAGCAGTTCTTC. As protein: CASSILRTPFGLSYNEQFF.

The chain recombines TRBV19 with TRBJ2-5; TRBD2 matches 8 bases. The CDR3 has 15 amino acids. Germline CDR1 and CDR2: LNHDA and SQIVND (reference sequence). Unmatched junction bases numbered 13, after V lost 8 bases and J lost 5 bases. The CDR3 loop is CASSVGGGPRETQYF. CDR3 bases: TGTGCCAGTTCCGTCGGGGGGGGGCCACGGGAGACCCAGTACTTC.

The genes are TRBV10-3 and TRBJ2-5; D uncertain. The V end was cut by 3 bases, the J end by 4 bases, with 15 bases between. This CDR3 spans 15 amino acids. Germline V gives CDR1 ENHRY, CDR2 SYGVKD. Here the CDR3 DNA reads TGTGCCATCAGTGAACACGGACCCGGTGGAGAGACCCAGTACTTC. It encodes CAISEHGPGGETQYF.